Shown below are 22 T cell receptor beta chains from a single sample sequenced in a study of vaccination and CD4 T cells after COVID-19. Sample treatment: roughly 11-day PBMC culture with coronavirus spike peptide pools or control peptides (ViraFEST assay). CD4+ T cells that had been cultured provided DNA sequenced with the Oncomine TCR Beta short-read assay. TCRdb processed the PCR reads anew with MiXCR; each CDR3 protein has one entry. The sample consists of about 5,200 distinct CDR3 sequences, approximately 31% of them appearing once. No cognate antigen is known for these TCRs. The starting material was CD4+ T cells from blood, cultured in vitro, obtained after SARS-CoV-2 vaccination. These receptors originate from a human donor who had recovered from COVID-19.

This clonotype appeared a few times. V is TRBV30 and J is TRBJ1-5; 7 bases match TRBD1. In germline, CDR1 is GTSNPN, CDR2 SVGIG (reference sequence). This CDR3 spans 14 amino acids. After removal of 3 bases from V and 4 bases from J, the junction contained 6 bases not matched to a gene. CDR3 in DNA: TGTGCCTGGAGGGGAGGGGGCAATAATCAGCCCCAGCATTTT. As protein: CAWRGGGNNQPQHF.

This rearrangement joins TRBV27 to TRBJ2-3, with TRBD1 identical over 9 bases. The CDR3 is 16 amino acids. The germline V gene encodes CDR1 MNHEY and CDR2 SMNVEV (reference sequence). Losses at the gene ends were 3 bases for V and 2 bases for J; bases not matched to a gene: 6. This CDR3 reads CASSFRDREHTDTQYF. CDR3 nucleotide sequence: TGTGCCAGCAGTTTCCGGGACAGGGAGCACACAGATACGCAGTATTTT.

By share, this clonotype counts as large. V is TRBV12-3 or TRBV12-4 and J is TRBJ2-7, with 7 nucleotides matching TRBD2. J was trimmed by 1 base and V by 1 base; bases with no gene match: 4. The CDR3 spans 15 residues. CDR3: CASSLGRGRSYEQYF. CDR3 nucleotides: TGTGCCAGCAGTTTAGGGCGGGGGAGATCCTACGAGCAGTACTTC.

Concerning this clonotype itself: This may arise from a read error, as a much more abundant clone is one base away. This chain uses TRBV27 with TRBJ2-5; D is ambiguous. From germline, CDR1 is MNHEY and CDR2 SMNVEV (reference sequence). This CDR3 is built from 13 residues. DNA for the CDR3: TGTGCCGGCAGTTCGATGTACCAAGAGACCCAGTACTTC. It encodes CAGSSMYQETQYF.

The chain has TRBV28 and TRBJ2-2; tentatively, D is TRBD2 (5 bases). CDR3 length equals 15 residues. Trimming pared 6 bases from V and 6 bases from J, leaving 17 bases between. Germline values: CDR1 MDHEN, CDR2 SYDVKM. The CDR3 sequence: CASRPGGAGAGELFF. In DNA form, the CDR3 reads TGTGCCAGCAGGCCAGGAGGAGCCGGGGCCGGGGAGCTGTTTTTT.

This chain joins TRBV6-2 or TRBV6-3 and TRBJ2-7; 12 bases agree with TRBD2. The CDR3 contains 17 residues. J was trimmed by 2 bases and V by 4 bases; bases with no gene match: 9. Germline CDR1 reads MNHEY; CDR2 reads SVGEGT. The CDR3 protein is CASSSGTSGPRTYEQYF. For the CDR3, the DNA is TGTGCCAGCAGTTCCGGGACTAGCGGGCCCCGAACCTACGAGCAGTACTTC.

CDR3 loop: CASSYPRDRDQYF. CDR3 DNA: TGTGCCAGCAGTTACCCCCGGGACAGGGACCAGTATTTT. The rearrangement links TRBV28 to TRBJ2-3; 9 bases are shared with TRBD1. The V gene end was trimmed by 4 bases and the J gene end by 12 bases; junction bases not matched to a gene: 8. The CDR3 consists of 13 residues. CDR1 and CDR2 from the germline V gene are MDHEN and SYDVKM.

A few counts support this clonotype. The genes are TRBV6-2 or TRBV6-3 and TRBJ2-5; either TRBD1 or TRBD2 may supply D (5 bases each). The V gene lost 7 bases and the J gene lost 5 bases, with 17 bases spanning the gap. The V gene's germline CDR1 is MNHEY and CDR2 SVGEGT. The CDR3 is 14 residues long. CDR3 nucleotide sequence: TGTGCCAGCAAGAGGTCAGGGACGGGCGAGACCCAGTACTTC. The encoded protein is CASKRSGTGETQYF.

The chain uses TRBV2 and TRBJ2-7, with 12 bases fitting TRBD1. The CDR3 consists of 16 residues. Germline values: CDR1 SNHLY, CDR2 FYNNEI. Trimming took 6 bases from V and 1 from J; bases not matched to a gene: 7. CDR3 in DNA: TGTGCCAGCAGGCCGGGACAGGGGGCTGGGTCCTACGAGCAGTACTTC. The encoded protein is CASRPGQGAGSYEQYF.

This clonotype rates as medium-sized. This chain links TRBV7-2 with TRBJ2-3, with D unclear. Per germline, CDR1 SGHTA and CDR2 FQGNSA. V gave up 4 bases and J gave up 1 base, with 12 bases separating them. The CDR3 has 15 residues. The CDR3 here is CASSSYNSGTDTQYF. In DNA form, the CDR3 reads TGTGCCAGCAGCTCCTACAACAGCGGCACAGATACGCAGTATTTT.

The rearrangement links TRBV20-1 to TRBJ2-1; TRBD1 is a possible D gene (5 bases). CDR1 DFQATT and CDR2 SNEGSKA come from the germline V gene (reference sequence). The V end lost 3 bases, the J end lost 6 bases, and 18 bases lay between the germline ends. CDR3 length: 15 amino acids. CDR3 amino acids: CSARNRSSNFNEQFF. The DNA of the CDR3 is TGCAGTGCTAGGAACAGGTCCAGCAACTTCAATGAGCAGTTCTTC.

This clonotype has only a few counts. J is TRBJ1-2 and V is TRBV4-1; D gene unclear. This CDR3 is 12 amino acids long. Germline CDR1 MGHRA, CDR2 YSYEKL. Trimming removed 0 bases at V and 7 bases at J, with 6 bases between. DNA for the CDR3: TGCGCCAGCAGCCAAGATTACGCTGGCTACACCTTC. The encoded protein is CASSQDYAGYTF.

A few counts support this clonotype. The rearrangement uses TRBV29-1 and TRBJ1-2; possibly TRBD1 for D (5 bases). Trimming took 4 bases from V and 8 from J, leaving 8 bases between them. Germline V gene data show CDR1 as SQVTM and CDR2 as ANQGSEA. The CDR3 contains 10 residues. CDR3 sequence reads: CSVVGGGYTF. In nucleotides, the CDR3 is TGCAGCGTTGTTGGGGGAGGCTACACCTTC.

This clonotype was detected a few times. This sequence joins TRBV10-3 and TRBJ2-1; TRBD2 agrees at 16 bases. Per the germline V gene, CDR1 is ENHRY and CDR2 is SYGVKD. Trimming cost V 6 bases and J 8 bases; bases outside gene matches: 1. The CDR3 is made up of 14 amino acids. This CDR3 reads CAIRGLAGGDEQFF. The CDR3 nucleotides are TGTGCCATCAGGGGACTAGCGGGAGGGGATGAGCAGTTCTTC.

This clonotype turned up a few times. The germline gene is not matched at one end of the junction; a read error may be the cause. This chain links TRBV7-7 with TRBJ2-5; D perhaps matches TRBD1 (5 bases). This CDR3 spans 13 amino acids. Germline-derived CDR1 and CDR2 are SSHAT and FNYEAQ (reference sequence). CDR3 sequence (DNA): TGTGCTAGCAGCTTAGGGGCTCAAGAGACCCAGTACTTC. It encodes CASSLGAQETQYF.

By its share, this clonotype is medium-sized. The gene calls are TRBV6-5 and TRBJ2-5; perhaps TRBD2 as D (5 bases). The CDR3 runs to 14 residues. V was trimmed by 4 bases and J by 3 bases, leaving 12 bases between them. Looked up from germline, CDR1 is MNHEY and CDR2 is SVGAGI. This chain's CDR3 is CASSWERGEETQYF. The CDR3, as DNA: TGTGCCAGCAGTTGGGAGAGAGGAGAAGAGACCCAGTACTTC.

This clonotype is termed large (0.1 to 1%). The chain carries TRBV6-1 and TRBJ2-7; 9 nucleotides align to TRBD1. The germline V gene has CDR1 MNHNS and CDR2 SASEGT. The CDR3 consists of 15 residues. V lost 6 bases, J lost 2 bases, and 8 bases stayed unmatched. CDR3 nucleotides: TGTGCCAGCAGCCAGCAGGGGACAGGGCCCTACGAGCAGTACTTC. Translated: CASSQQGTGPYEQYF.

V gene TRBV5-8 combines with J gene TRBJ2-7; D remains unclear. The CDR3 extends over 12 amino acids. Germline CDR1 SGHTS, CDR2 YDEGEE. Trimming stripped 4 bases from V and 2 bases from J, with 7 bases between. The CDR3 loop is CASSPRTYEQYF. CDR3 in DNA: TGTGCCAGCAGCCCCCGGACCTACGAGCAGTACTTC.

V usage is TRBV6-5 and J usage is TRBJ2-3, with 10 nucleotides matching TRBD2. Germline CDR1 reads MNHEY; CDR2 reads SVGAGI. This CDR3 contains 16 residues. J lost 4 bases, V lost 4 bases, and 8 bases had no gene match. The CDR3 loop reads CASSFPSGSKADTQYF. CDR3 nucleotide sequence: TGTGCCAGCAGTTTTCCTAGCGGGAGTAAGGCAGATACGCAGTATTTT.

Comment on this clonotype: This may stem from a read error, because a much larger clone lies one nucleotide away. This chain links TRBV6-5 with TRBJ2-5, with D perhaps given as TRBD1 or TRBD2 (5 bases each). CDR1 is MNHEY and CDR2 is SVGAGI in the germline V gene. CDR3 length: 14 amino acids. The CDR3 coding sequence is TGTGCCAGCAGTTACGGGGATCGAGGGGAGACCCGGTACTTC. This translates into CASSYGDRGETRYF.

V and J are TRBV14 and TRBJ2-7; 7 bases match TRBD1. This CDR3 has 14 amino acids. Germline V lookup: CDR1 SGHDN, CDR2 FVKESK. J lost 2 bases, V lost 4 bases, and 5 bases had no gene match. The CDR3 loop reads CASSPIGTAYEQYF. In nucleotides, the CDR3 is TGTGCCAGCAGCCCCATCGGGACAGCCTACGAGCAGTACTTC. Based on the CDR3 plus reference TRBV14 and TRBJ2-7, the full variable domain is EAGVTQFPSHSVIEKGQTVTLRCDPISGHDNLYWYRRVMGKEIKFLLHFVKESKQDESGMPNNRFLAERTGGTYSTLKVQPAELEDSGVYFCASSPIGTAYEQYFGPGTRLTVT.

J is TRBJ2-5 and V is TRBV9; D ambiguous. Germline V lookup: CDR1 SGDLS, CDR2 YYNGEE. The V and J ends lost 2 bases and 5 bases respectively, with 10 bases between them. The CDR3 is made up of 13 amino acids. DNA of the CDR3: TGTGCCAGCAGCGTGTCCCAGTCCGAGACCCAGTACTTC. Its translation: CASSVSQSETQYF.